This T cell receptor beta chain derives from a study of Graves' ophthalmopathy and Graves' hyperthyroidism. Amplified TCR beta CDR3 regions were obtained using RNA transcripts as template. First-round RT-PCR with HTBI primers preceded a second-round multiplex PCR. TCRdb reprocessed the multiplex PCR reads via MiXCR and lists one record per CDR3 protein. The data contain approximately 410,000 distinct CDR3 sequences, 15% of them singletons. The trim removed 6 bases at V and 3 bases at J, leaving 8 bases unmatched. CDR3 length equals 17 residues. Findings and caveats of the study: Cross-validated, the 13-signature model showed 87.88%/81.08% sensitivity/specificity, and 80%/75% in the test set. Ophthalmopathy progression was predicted with 55% to 71% sensitivity and about 72% specificity.

This clonotype occurred many times. Its antigen is as yet unknown. This may arise from a read error, as a much more abundant clone is one base away. The chain joins TRBV12-3 or TRBV12-4 to TRBJ2-5, with TRBD2 matching over 15 bases. The material sequenced was peripheral blood. This sequence originates from a woman in her late teens or twenties with stable Graves' hyperthyroidism. The CDR3 reads CASSPGTSGGTEETQYF. The CDR3 coding sequence is TGTGCCAGCAGCCCCGGGACTAGCGGGGGGACCGAAGAGACCCAGTACTTC.